This TCR beta chain was found in a study of human T cells and chemical hapten exposure. Overall study findings and caveats: Clustering by CDR3 similarity yielded significantly more large clusters from expanded TCRs than controls.

The time point is: patch test 1, 2 weeks after DPC sensitization. Treatment of the sample: therapeutic diphenylcyclopropenone sensitization with weekly scalp DPC. This clonotype came up many times. Its target is not known. TCRdb analysed the RACE reads with MiXCR anew, one entry per CDR3 protein. The data show about 56,000 distinct CDR3 sequences, 9% to 9.5% seen once. CDR1 is SGHRS, CDR2 YFSETQ, per germline. Trimming cost V 5 bases and J 0 bases, with 13 bases left between them. The CDR3 consists of 15 residues. The V call is TRBV5-1, the J call TRBJ2-3; D remains ambiguous. The receptor was isolated from a woman between 35 and 50 years old with alopecia areata. Some clones in this sample may be carry-over from other donors' samples. The sequences come from whole blood, collected in connection with sensitization to the hapten diphenylcyclopropenone (DPC). CDR3 residues: CASRSSPTSTDTQYF. The CDR3 bases are TGCGCCAGCAGAAGCAGCCCGACCAGCACAGATACGCAGTATTTT. Drawing the rest from reference TRBV5-1 and TRBJ2-3, the complete variable domain is KAGVTQTPRYLIKTRGQQVTLSCSPISGHRSVSWYQQTPGQGLQFLFEYFSETQRNKGNFPGRFSGRQFSNSRSEMNVSTLELGDSALYLCASRSSPTSTDTQYFGPGTRLTVL.